These 29 T cell receptor beta chains were sequenced from one sample in a study of T cells in tumors and immune-related adverse events. Measured with immunoSEQ multiplex PCR; TCRdb has only the in-frame clones, and not every one. The data contain around 22,000 clones, about 90% of them singletons. The sequencing here drew on lymph node tissue, taken from a patient treated with anti-PD-1 therapy. These receptor sequences come from a female donor with metastatic renal cell carcinoma.

This clone came up once. The chain employs TRBV19 and TRBJ2-3, with 14 bases fitting TRBD2. From germline, CDR1 is LNHDA and CDR2 SQIVND (reference sequence). Losses at the gene ends were 4 bases for V and 0 bases for J; bases not matched to a gene: 6. The CDR3 covers 18 residues. The CDR3 DNA is TGTGCCAGTAGTAGACTAGCGGGAGGGACTCTGAGCACAGATACGCAGTATTTT. Protein product: CASSRLAGGTLSTDTQYF.

This chain uses TRBV10-2 with TRBJ1-1, with TRBD1 matching 11 bases. Germline lookup yields CDR1 WSHSY and CDR2 SAAADI. This CDR3 comprises 17 residues. V was pared by 2 bases and J by 0 bases, with 5 bases of the junction left unmatched. The CDR3 bases are TGCGCCAGCAGTGAGATCGGGACAGGGGGGATGAACACTGAAGCTTTCTTT. It specifies CASSEIGTGGMNTEAFF.

The rearrangement links TRBV19 to TRBJ2-5; 8 bases align to TRBD1. The CDR3 totals 9 residues. The V segment lost 9 bases and the J segment 11 bases; nucleotides outside the gene matches: 2. Germline assignment: CDR1 LNHDA and CDR2 SQIVND (reference sequence). The CDR3 spells CARRQGQYF. CDR3 DNA sequence: TGTGCCAGGCGACAGGGGCAGTACTTC. The whole variable domain, remainder taken from reference TRBV19 and TRBJ2-5, is DGGITQSPKYLFRKEGQNVTLSCEQNLNHDAMYWYRQDPGQGLRLIYYSQIVNDFQKGDIAEGYSVSREKKESFPLTVTSAQKNPTAFYLCARRQGQYFGPGTRLLVL.

The rearrangement uses TRBV7-2 and TRBJ2-5, with 11 bases that match TRBD2. The CDR3 runs to 18 residues. Losses at the gene ends were 5 bases for V and 5 bases for J; bases not matched to a gene: 16. The germline CDR1 and CDR2 sequences are SGHTA and FQGNSA. The CDR3 protein is CASSPAGLAAATGETQYF. CDR3 bases: TGTGCCAGCAGCCCAGCGGGACTAGCGGCCGCAACGGGCGAGACCCAGTACTTC. The whole variable domain, remainder taken from reference TRBV7-2 and TRBJ2-5, is GAGVSQSPSNKVTEKGKDVELRCDPISGHTALYWYRQSLGQGLEFLIYFQGNSAPDKSGLPSDRFSAERTGGSVSTLTIQRTQQEDSAVYLCASSPAGLAAATGETQYFGPGTRLLVL.

V and J are TRBV5-1 and TRBJ2-1, with 11 bases aligning to TRBD1. Germline values: CDR1 SGHRS, CDR2 YFSETQ. The CDR3 length is 18 residues. Trimming at V came to 2 bases and at J to 4 bases, leaving 11 bases not matched to a gene. The DNA for the CDR3 is TGCGCCAGCAGCTTTCACGGACAGGGGGCCCGAAATTACAATGAGCAGTTCTTC. Protein sequence: CASSFHGQGARNYNEQFF.

This clone was seen a single time. V usage is TRBV11-1 and J usage is TRBJ2-7; 9 bases match TRBD1. This CDR3 comprises 15 residues. Germline CDR1 and CDR2: SGHAT and FQDESV (reference sequence). The V segment lost 3 bases and the J segment 3 bases; nucleotides outside the gene matches: 6. The CDR3 loop is CASSLGQGIDYEQYF. CDR3 DNA sequence: TGTGCCAGCAGCTTGGGACAGGGAATTGACTACGAGCAGTACTTC. Combining the CDR3 with reference TRBV11-1 and TRBJ2-7 gives the whole variable domain EAEVAQSPRYKITEKSQAVAFWCDPISGHATLYWYRQILGQGPELLVQFQDESVVDDSQLPKDRFSAERLKGVDSTLKIQPAELGDSAMYLCASSLGQGIDYEQYFGPGTRLTVT.

The rearrangement uses TRBV6-5 and TRBJ1-3; D remains unclear. The CDR3 loop spans 15 amino acids. V was pared by 0 bases and J by 0 bases, with 6 bases between. CDR1 is MNHEY, CDR2 SVGAGI, per germline. CDR3 amino acids: CASSYSTISGNTIYF. CDR3 bases: TGTGCCAGCAGTTACTCGACGATCTCTGGAAACACCATATATTTT.

The chain employs TRBV5-5 and TRBJ1-6, with 9 bases matching TRBD1. J gave up 2 bases and V 4 bases, and 10 bases lay outside the gene matches. This CDR3 has 18 residues. Germline V CDR1 and CDR2: SGHKS, YYEKEE (reference sequence). The CDR3 region has the DNA TGTGCCAGCAGCATTCGGGACAGGGATGTCCCCTATAATTCACCCCTCCACTTT. Protein: CASSIRDRDVPYNSPLHF.

This chain uses TRBV4-2 with TRBJ1-2; the D gene is possibly TRBD1 (5 bases). This CDR3 region has 13 residues. From germline, CDR1 is LGHNA and CDR2 YNFKEQ. The V end was cut by 0 bases, the J end by 13 bases, with 15 bases between. The CDR3 protein is CASSQDRPGTSTF. CDR3 DNA: TGTGCCAGCAGCCAAGATCGTCCAGGGACTTCCACCTTC.

The chain uses TRBV29-1 and TRBJ1-1, with D possibly matching TRBD1 (6 bases). The CDR3 loop spans 15 amino acids. CDR1 is SQVTM and CDR2 is ANQGSEA in the germline V gene. Between the trimmed V and J ends, which lost 7 bases and 2 bases, there was a span of 20 bases. As DNA, the CDR3 is TGCAGCGCCACGGTACAGGGCGGTAGTAACACTGAAGCTTTCTTT. Its protein is CSATVQGGSNTEAFF.

This chain joins TRBV20-1 and TRBJ2-1, with D unresolved. V was shortened by 3 bases and J by 4 bases, with 1 base between the two germline ends. Germline CDR1 and CDR2: DFQATT and SNEGSKA (reference sequence). The CDR3 loop spans 10 amino acids. CDR3 in amino acids: CSASYNEQFF. In DNA, the CDR3 is TGCAGTGCTAGTTACAATGAGCAGTTCTTC.

The DNA of the CDR3 is TGTGCCTGGAGTAGTCTCCTCTACGAGCAGTACTTC. This gives the protein CAWSSLLYEQYF. The V gene is TRBV30, the J gene TRBJ2-7; D unresolved. Germline V lookup: CDR1 GTSNPN, CDR2 SVGIG (reference sequence). V was pared by 2 bases and J by 3 bases, with 8 bases between. There are 12 residues in the CDR3.

This rearrangement joins TRBV19 to TRBJ1-5; D is perhaps TRBD1 (5 bases). In germline, CDR1 is LNHDA, CDR2 SQIVND (reference sequence). V was shortened by 7 bases and J by 6 bases, with 13 bases between the two germline ends. CDR3 length: 13 residues. CDR3 bases: TGTGCCAGTAACCTCGGGAGGGGTCAGCCCCAGCATTTT. Protein: CASNLGRGQPQHF.

The chain is built from TRBV19 and TRBJ1-2, with TRBD1 matching over 7 bases. The CDR3 length is 16 residues. CDR1 is LNHDA and CDR2 is SQIVND in the germline V gene (reference sequence). V lost 2 bases to trimming and J lost 4 bases; unmatched junction nucleotides: 10. CDR3 DNA: TGTGCCAGTAGTATACGAGGGGATACAGGGGCCTATGGCTACACCTTC. Protein sequence: CASSIRGDTGAYGYTF.

The table lists this clone with a count of one. The chain combines TRBV10-2 with TRBJ2-7; a weak D match, TRBD2 (6 bases). The CDR3 sequence is 15 residues long. The germline V and J ends were trimmed by 2 bases and 3 bases, with 14 bases remaining between them. Germline V lookup: CDR1 WSHSY, CDR2 SAAADI. CDR3 nucleotide sequence: TGCGCCAGCAGTGAGGGGGGAGCGGGTAGCTACGAGCAGTACTTC. Translation: CASSEGGAGSYEQYF.

Notes on this clone: The junction departs from germline at one end; a sequencing error may be responsible. The same CDR3 arises from other DNA sequences in this sample as well. In nucleotides, the CDR3 is TGCGCCAGCAGCTTTGGCCGGAACACCGAAGCTTTCTTT. Amino acids: CASSFGRNTEAFF. V and J are TRBV5-1 and TRBJ1-1; D uncertain. There are 13 residues in the CDR3. The germline V gene has CDR1 SGHRS and CDR2 YFSETQ.

V usage is TRBV7-2 and J usage is TRBJ2-1; 12 bases map to TRBD2. CDR1 SGHTA and CDR2 FQGNSA come from the germline V gene. J lost 5 bases, V lost 5 bases, and 10 bases had no gene match. This CDR3 comprises 17 residues. The CDR3: CASSPQLAGGGNNEQFF. The CDR3 nucleotides are TGTGCCAGCAGCCCGCAACTAGCGGGAGGAGGTAACAATGAGCAGTTCTTC.

The genes are TRBV5-1 and TRBJ2-3, with 12 bases matching TRBD2. The CDR3 has 16 amino acids. V gave up 3 bases and J gave up 5 bases; unmatched junction bases: 7. The germline V gene encodes CDR1 SGHRS and CDR2 YFSETQ. The CDR3 reads CASSSLAGGSVDTQYF. DNA for the CDR3: TGCGCCAGCAGCTCACTAGCGGGAGGTTCCGTAGATACGCAGTATTTT.

V and J are TRBV15 and TRBJ1-5; 8 bases fit TRBD1. Losses at the gene ends were 0 bases for V and 4 bases for J; bases not matched to a gene: 5. From germline, CDR1 is LNHNV and CDR2 YYDKDF (reference sequence). The CDR3 length is 16 residues. The DNA for the CDR3 is TGTGCCACCAGCAGAGATTTCGGACAGGGTAATCAGCCCCAGCATTTT. This gives the protein CATSRDFGQGNQPQHF.

About this clone itself: At one of its ends the junction is not consistent with the germline gene, which may arise from a read error. The rearrangement uses TRBV28 and TRBJ1-5; unclear D gene. The CDR3 is 13 amino acids. Germline loops: CDR1 MDHEN, CDR2 SYDVKM. CDR3 sequence reads: CASSFSTNQHQHF. CDR3 nucleotide sequence: TGTGCCAGCAGTTTTAGCACCAATCAGCACCAGCATTTT.

The chain uses TRBV28 and TRBJ2-1; D unresolved. Trimming cost V 3 bases and J 4 bases, with 10 bases left between them. Germline V CDR1 and CDR2: MDHEN, SYDVKM. The CDR3 length is 14 residues. For the CDR3, the DNA is TGTGCCAGCAGTTTTGTGGCGGAATACAATGAGCAGTTCTTC. Protein: CASSFVAEYNEQFF. The whole variable domain, remainder taken from reference TRBV28 and TRBJ2-1, is DVKVTQSSRYLVKRTGEKVFLECVQDMDHENMFWYRQDPGLGLRLIYFSYDVKMKEKGDIPEGYSVSREKKERFSLILESASTNQTSMYLCASSFVAEYNEQFFGPGTRLTVL.

This rearrangement joins TRBV7-9 to TRBJ2-7, with D perhaps TRBD2 (6 bases). Germline V CDR1 and CDR2: SEHNR, FQNEAQ (reference sequence). Trimming removed 5 bases from V and 4 bases from J, with 12 bases in between. This CDR3 is 13 amino acids long. CDR3 loop: CASSGSGPYEQYF. The CDR3 DNA sequence: TGTGCCAGCAGCGGAAGCGGGCCGTACGAGCAGTACTTC. Together with reference TRBV7-9 and TRBJ2-7, the CDR3 gives the full variable domain: DTGVSQNPRHKITKRGQNVTFRCDPISEHNRLYWYRQTLGQGPEFLTYFQNEAQLEKSRLLSDRFSAERPKGSFSTLEIQRTEQGDSAMYLCASSGSGPYEQYFGPGTRLTVT.

The chain combines TRBV11-2 with TRBJ2-7, with D tentatively TRBD1 or TRBD2 (5 bases each). The CDR3 is 16 residues long. Germline V gene lookup returns CDR1 SGHAT and CDR2 FQNNGV. Trimming removed 5 bases at V and 2 bases at J, with 19 bases between. The CDR3 region has the DNA TGTGCCAGCAGCCCTGTGACGGGGCGAGGGACCTACGAGCAGTACTTC. It codes for CASSPVTGRGTYEQYF.

The rearrangement joins TRBV4-1 to TRBJ2-1; tentative D call: TRBD2 (6 bases). With 0 bases removed from V and 5 bases from J, the gap between germline ends came to 29 bases. The CDR3 runs to 21 residues. From germline, CDR1 is MGHRA and CDR2 YSYEKL. The CDR3 sequence: CASSQDDGIRRGLRRNNEQFF. Here the CDR3 DNA reads TGCGCCAGCAGCCAAGATGATGGCATTAGACGCGGACTAAGGAGGAACAATGAGCAGTTCTTC.

The sample holds one count of this clone. This sequence joins TRBV6-5 and TRBJ1-1; no firm D call. V lost 2 bases to trimming and J lost 7 bases, with 11 bases between them. The CDR3 length is 13 residues. Germline V gives CDR1 MNHEY, CDR2 SVGAGI. The CDR3 is CASSYPGTNEAFF. CDR3 nucleotides: TGTGCCAGCAGTTACCCGGGAACAAATGAAGCTTTCTTT.

This clone was found a few times. The chain links TRBV10-1 to TRBJ2-7, with D perhaps matching TRBD1 or TRBD2 (6 bases each). The V gene lost 2 bases and the J gene lost 7 bases, with 12 bases spanning the gap. In germline, CDR1 is WNHNN, CDR2 SYGVQD (reference sequence). CDR3 length equals 13 residues. CDR3 DNA sequence: TGCGCCAGCAGTGAGGGGGGGCGCGTAGAGCAGTACTTC. Amino acids: CASSEGGRVEQYF.

J is TRBJ2-3 and V is TRBV21-1; TRBD2 is taken as the D call from the table, unchecked against the DNA. TRBV21-1 is designated a pseudogene. The CDR3 length is 15 residues. CDR3 protein: CASSKDPGGTDTQYF. The CDR3 nucleotides read TGTGCCAGCAGCAAAGATCCGGGAGGGACGGATACGCAGTATTTT.

This clone was detected once. V gene TRBV6-5 combines with J gene TRBJ1-2; no reliable D call. The germline V gene has CDR1 MNHEY and CDR2 SVGAGI. This CDR3 has 14 residues. The germline V and J ends were trimmed by 0 bases and 5 bases, with 10 bases remaining between them. The CDR3 is CASSYSNTEYGYTF. The DNA for the CDR3 is TGTGCCAGCAGTTACTCGAATACGGAATATGGCTACACCTTC.

The J gene is TRBJ2-2, the V gene TRBV30; D may be TRBD1 (6 bases). Per germline, CDR1 GTSNPN and CDR2 SVGIG (reference sequence). V lost 1 base to trimming and J lost 7 bases, with 13 bases between them. CDR3 length: 14 residues. CDR3 region: CAWSANRVGGELFF. For the CDR3, the DNA is TGTGCCTGGAGTGCAAACAGGGTCGGCGGGGAGCTGTTTTTT.